The entry below describes one TCR beta chain. The PCR had 60 Vbeta and 13 Jbeta primers. Assay used: immunoSEQ multiplex PCR; TCRdb lists only in-frame clones, some missing. This sample's table has about 120,000 clones. These data originate in a study of cytomegalovirus exposure and HLA in healthy donors. Germline lookup yields CDR1 SQVTM and CDR2 ANQGSEA. The CDR3 length is 13 residues. V was pared by 8 bases and J by 6 bases, with 12 bases of the junction left unmatched. The sample was PBMCs. This clonotype was sampled from a middle-aged woman in good health and CMV-seropositive. V gene TRBV29-1 combines with J gene TRBJ1-1, with TRBD1 identical over 7 bases. The CDR3, as DNA: TGCAGCTTGGGTCCCAGGGGGGAACCTGAAGCTTTCTTT. Protein: CSLGPRGEPEAFF. Complete variable domain (other parts from reference TRBV29-1 and TRBJ1-1): SAVISQKPSRDICQRGTSLTIQCQVDSQVTMMFWYRQQPGQSLTLIATANQGSEATYESGFVIDKFPISRPNLTFSTLTVSNMSPEDSSIYLCSLGPRGEPEAFFGQGTRLTVV.